The rows below give T cell receptor beta chains drawn from one sample of a study of human T cells and chemical hapten exposure. Via MiXCR, TCRdb re-called the RACE reads, giving one row per CDR3 protein. The sample carries over 85,000 distinct CDR3 sequences, around 8.8% recorded once. Sequencing used whole blood. These receptors were collected from a female donor in good health. Some clones in this sample may be carry-over from other donors' samples. Each CDR3 is given with its conserved first and last residue. A D gene is named only where the DNA matches it firmly. Clone size is shown for a subset of rows, as once, few, many or a class of expanded clone.

>TRBV20-1|TRBJ2-1|few|TRBD1
CSASLAGQGRDNEQFF
TGCAGTGCTAGCCTCGCGGGACAGGGGCGGGACAATGAGCAGTTCTTC
>TRBV9|TRBJ2-1|few|.
CASSVGNPKAYNEQFF
TGTGCCAGCAGCGTAGGTAACCCCAAGGCCTACAATGAGCAGTTCTTC
>TRBV2|TRBJ2-5|few|.
CASSAGETQYF
TGTGCCAGCAGTGCTGGTGAGACCCAGTACTTC
>TRBV7-2|TRBJ1-4|.|.
CASSPLGADEKLFF
TGTGCCAGCAGCCCATTGGGGGCCGATGAAAAACTGTTTTTT
>TRBV28|TRBJ1-5|few|.
CASSLRGSNQPQHF
TGTGCCAGCAGTTTACGAGGTAGCAATCAGCCCCAGCATTTT
>TRBV20-1|TRBJ2-7|.|.
CSASSGSSSYEQYF
TGCAGTGCTTCCTCGGGTTCGAGCTCCTACGAGCAGTACTTC
>TRBV7-2|TRBJ2-3|few|.
CASSSSSRADTQYF
TGTGCCAGCAGCTCCTCCAGTAGGGCAGATACGCAGTATTTT
>TRBV4-1|TRBJ2-5|many|.
CASSQDWSYQETQYF
TGCGCCAGCAGCCAAGATTGGTCGTACCAAGAGACCCAGTACTTC
>TRBV12-3/TRBV12-4|TRBJ2-3|few|TRBD2
CASSLSSGNTDTQYF
TGTGCCAGCAGTTTATCTAGCGGGAACACAGATACGCAGTATTTT
>TRBV7-9|TRBJ2-7|many|TRBD2
CASSLRGLAGVHYEGGEQYF
TGTGCCAGCAGCTTACGCGGACTAGCGGGAGTCCACTACGAGGGGGGGGAGCAGTACTTC
>TRBV6-6|TRBJ2-7|many|.
CASSYSEYEQYF
TGTGCCAGCAGTTACTCGGAGTACGAGCAGTACTTC
>TRBV5-1|TRBJ2-5|few|.
CASSLGRGGGVQETQYF
TGCGCCAGCAGCTTGGGCCGCGGAGGAGGGGTCCAAGAGACCCAGTACTTC
>TRBV20-1|TRBJ2-7|many|.
CSAGRREQYF
TGCAGTGCTGGAAGAAGGGAGCAGTACTTC
>TRBV28|TRBJ1-5|.|.
CASRLDNNQPQHF
TGTGCCAGCAGGCTGGACAACAATCAGCCCCAGCATTTT
>TRBV28|TRBJ1-2|many|TRBD1
CASSLRGRAYGYTF
TGTGCCAGCAGTTTGAGGGGGCGCGCCTATGGCTACACCTTC
>TRBV28|TRBJ2-7|few|TRBD1
CASSFETGYEQYF
TGTGCCAGCAGTTTTGAGACAGGGTACGAGCAGTACTTC
>TRBV7-3|TRBJ2-6|few|.
CASSLQGPGANVLTF
TGTGCCAGCAGCCTGCAGGGTCCTGGGGCCAACGTCCTGACTTTC
>TRBV3-1|TRBJ1-3|few|TRBD1
CASSRDRGAGNTIYF
TGTGCCAGCAGCCGGGACAGGGGAGCCGGAAACACCATATATTTT
>TRBV3-1|TRBJ1-5|.|TRBD1
CASSLGQGYSNQPQHF
TGTGCCAGCAGCCTGGGACAGGGGTATAGCAATCAGCCCCAGCATTTT
>TRBV2|TRBJ1-1|.|.
CASRMGLFEDTEAFF
TGTGCCAGCAGAATGGGGCTGTTTGAGGACACTGAAGCTTTCTTT
>TRBV29-1|TRBJ2-1|few|.
CSGARLNEQFF
TGCAGCGGGGCCCGTCTCAATGAGCAGTTCTTC
>TRBV12-3/TRBV12-4|TRBJ1-3|few|.
CASSLAPGGNTIYF
TGTGCCAGCAGTTTAGCGCCGGGAGGAAACACCATATATTTT